This T cell receptor beta chain was obtained from a study of blood T cells in healthy people across ages. Study-level findings and limits: Both higher diversity and more naive CD4+ cells marked long-lived donors when set against aged donors. One million T cells yielded diversity estimates that were considered underestimates. Among T cells, TCR beta diversity per million cells dropped roughly linearly as age rose.

Combining a sample-barcoded 5' primer with a J-beta primer mix, a second PCR ran for roughly 7 to 12 cycles. Sequencing recovered at least 2.5 million CDR3-containing paired-end reads from each sample. TCRdb re-analysed the 5' RACE reads in MiXCR, keeping a single row per CDR3 protein. Of some 1.5 million distinct CDR3 sequences listed, roughly 28% are singletons. The CDR3 has 15 amino acids. Germline V gives CDR1 MNHEY, CDR2 SVGAGI. Germline trimming cut 2 bases from V and 5 bases from J; bases unmatched to any gene: 5. For this clonotype: Antigen specificity is unknown.

The rearrangement uses TRBV6-5 and TRBJ2-2; the match to TRBD2 covers 7 bases. The source is a woman aged 25-40 years in good health. The sequenced sample consisted of blood. CDR3 in amino acids: CASSYGGRGTGELFF. CDR3 sequence (DNA): TGTGCCAGCAGTTACGGGGGGAGGGGTACCGGGGAGCTGTTTTTT.